Below are 24 T cell receptor beta chains sequenced from a single sample in a study of blood T cell repertoires in COVID-19. Assay: immunoSEQ multiplex PCR; the TCRdb copy retains only in-frame clones and omits some. The sample consists of about 91,000 clones, approximately 77% of them appearing once. Sequences were obtained from peripheral blood. The receptor set was obtained from an elderly woman with acute or convalescent COVID-19.

The count of this clone is one. The chain combines TRBV19 with TRBJ2-6; 8 bases match TRBD1. Per germline, CDR1 LNHDA and CDR2 SQIVND (reference sequence). V gave up 6 bases and J gave up 4 bases; unmatched junction bases: 17. The CDR3 is 19 residues long. Here the CDR3 reads CASSPSRADRALGANVLTF. CDR3 DNA sequence: TGTGCCAGTAGCCCCTCGCGGGCGGACAGGGCGTTAGGGGCCAACGTCCTGACTTTC.

The V gene is TRBV7-9, the J gene TRBJ2-1, with TRBD2 matching 12 bases. CDR3 length: 18 amino acids. CDR1 and CDR2 from the germline V gene are SEHNR and FQNEAQ (reference sequence). Unmatched junction bases numbered 5, after V lost 0 bases and J lost 2 bases. The CDR3 loop is CASSLALLAGGTYNEQFF. Written as DNA, the CDR3 is TGTGCCAGCAGCTTAGCCCTACTAGCGGGAGGTACCTACAATGAGCAGTTCTTC. The full variable domain, in which reference TRBV7-9 and TRBJ2-1 provide the parts outside the CDR3, is DTGVSQNPRHKITKRGQNVTFRCDPISEHNRLYWYRQTLGQGPEFLTYFQNEAQLEKSRLLSDRFSAERPKGSFSTLEIQRTEQGDSAMYLCASSLALLAGGTYNEQFFGPGTRLTVL.

The genes are TRBV13 and TRBJ1-2, with D hard to call. Germline-derived CDR1 and CDR2 are PRHDT and FYEKMQ (reference sequence). This CDR3 spans 14 amino acids. The V end lost 5 bases, the J end lost 7 bases, and 17 bases lay between the germline ends. CDR3 sequence reads: CASSPAVRISGYTF. The CDR3 region has the DNA TGTGCCAGCAGCCCGGCGGTTCGCATCTCTGGCTACACCTTC.

Written as DNA, the CDR3 is TGTGCCAGTAGTATGCGGAGACAGGCAAGCTCTGGAAACACCATATATTTT. This codes for CASSMRRQASSGNTIYF. The J gene is TRBJ1-3, the V gene TRBV19; maybe TRBD1 (6 bases). Germline CDR1 is LNHDA and CDR2 is SQIVND (reference sequence). V lost 3 bases, J lost 0 bases, and 15 bases lay in between. The CDR3 length is 17 residues.

The rearrangement links TRBV10-3 to TRBJ1-5; 7 bases agree with TRBD1. Germline CDR1 is ENHRY and CDR2 is SYGVKD. The CDR3 consists of 14 residues. V shed 10 bases, J shed 0 bases, and the junction held 6 bases outside the gene matches. CDR3 in amino acids: CASTGDFSNQPQHF. The CDR3 DNA is TGTGCCAGCACAGGGGACTTTAGCAATCAGCCCCAGCATTTT.

This clone has a single count. The rearrangement uses TRBV6-5 and TRBJ1-2; perhaps TRBD1 as D (5 bases). With 8 bases removed from V and 2 bases from J, the gap between germline ends came to 9 bases. The germline CDR1 and CDR2 sequences are MNHEY and SVGAGI. CDR3 length equals 12 residues. In nucleotides, the CDR3 is TGTGCCAGCCTGACAGCGAACTATGGCTACACCTTC. This translates into CASLTANYGYTF.

The rearrangement joins TRBV18 to TRBJ2-2, with a possible D match to TRBD2 (5 bases). This CDR3 spans 14 amino acids. Trimming removed 3 bases at V and 5 bases at J, with 10 bases between. CDR1 is KGHSH, CDR2 LQKENI, per germline. CDR3: CASSPGPGTGELFF. The DNA for the CDR3 is TGTGCCAGCTCACCGGGCCCGGGGACCGGGGAGCTGTTTTTT.

The rearrangement links TRBV30 to TRBJ1-6, with TRBD1 identical over 8 bases. CDR3 length: 15 amino acids. Germline V gene data show CDR1 as GTSNPN and CDR2 as SVGIG (reference sequence). Losses at the gene ends were 0 bases for V and 9 bases for J; bases not matched to a gene: 7. Here the CDR3 reads CAWSVGQGTGSPLHF. For the CDR3, the DNA is TGTGCCTGGAGTGTCGGACAGGGAACGGGTTCACCCCTCCACTTT.

This clone has only one observation. The CDR3 region is CASSRQGAGNYGYTF. For the CDR3, the DNA is TGTGCCAGCAGTCGACAGGGGGCAGGAAACTATGGCTACACCTTC. The chain is built from TRBV6-2 or TRBV6-3 and TRBJ1-2; 10 bases map to TRBD1. The germline CDR1 and CDR2 sequences are MNHEY and SVGEGT. The V gene end was trimmed by 5 bases and the J gene end by 2 bases; junction bases not matched to a gene: 5. This CDR3 comprises 15 residues.

The gene calls are TRBV27 and TRBJ2-2; the match to TRBD2 covers 10 bases. The CDR3 has 16 amino acids. CDR1 and CDR2 (germline): MNHEY, SMNVEV (reference sequence). Unmatched junction bases numbered 4, after V lost 6 bases and J lost 0 bases. The CDR3 DNA sequence: TGTGCCAGCAGACAAGGGACTAGCGCGAACACCGGGGAGCTGTTTTTT. Its translation is CASRQGTSANTGELFF.

The chain combines TRBV20-1 with TRBJ1-2; 7 bases map to TRBD1. This CDR3 has 10 amino acids. Germline assignment: CDR1 DFQATT and CDR2 SNEGSKA (reference sequence). Here the CDR3 DNA reads TGCAGACCCAGGGGGTATGGCTACACCTTC. Translated: CRPRGYGYTF.

The sample holds a few counts of this clone. V is TRBV30 and J is TRBJ1-5, with TRBD1 identical over 10 bases. The CDR3 consists of 14 residues. V trimming: 5 bases; J trimming: 4 bases; junction bases outside the gene matches: 5. Germline loops: CDR1 GTSNPN, CDR2 SVGIG (reference sequence). CDR3 protein: CAWGTGVINQPQHF. The CDR3 DNA follows: TGTGCCTGGGGGACAGGGGTTATTAATCAGCCCCAGCATTTT.

The chain links TRBV5-1 to TRBJ2-2; 10 nucleotides match TRBD2. The V gene end was trimmed by 2 bases and the J gene end by 5 bases; junction bases not matched to a gene: 3. The CDR3 is made up of 15 amino acids. The germline CDR1 and CDR2 sequences are SGHRS and YFSETQ. The CDR3 nucleotides read TGCGCCAGCAGCTTACTAGCGGGGCAAACCGGGGAGCTGTTTTTT. Translating it yields CASSLLAGQTGELFF.

This clone was found a few times. J is TRBJ2-1 and V is TRBV24-1; a possible D gene is TRBD2 (5 bases). The germline V gene encodes CDR1 KGHDR and CDR2 SFDVKD. Deletions cut 7 bases from V and 5 bases from J, with 11 bases between. This CDR3 has 13 residues. CDR3 in amino acids: CATRDEGNNEQFF. CDR3 nucleotides: TGTGCCACCAGAGACGAGGGCAACAATGAGCAGTTCTTC.

The chain joins TRBV30 to TRBJ2-3; 9 nucleotides line up with TRBD2. With V trimmed by 2 bases and J by 6 bases, 6 bases remained unmatched. This CDR3 spans 14 amino acids. Germline V gene sequence: CDR1 GTSNPN, CDR2 SVGIG (reference sequence). The CDR3 region is CAWSPGLASDTQYF. For the CDR3, the DNA is TGTGCCTGGAGTCCGGGACTAGCTTCTGATACGCAGTATTTT.

The chain is built from TRBV6-5 and TRBJ2-1; 11 bases match TRBD2. The germline gives CDR1 MNHEY, CDR2 SVGAGI. CDR3 length: 15 residues. J gave up 6 bases and V 7 bases, and 8 bases lay outside the gene matches. The CDR3, as DNA: TGTGCCAGCACCTCACTAGCGGGAGCCCTCAATGAGCAGTTCTTC. Translated: CASTSLAGALNEQFF.

The chain links TRBV7-2 to TRBJ1-6; TRBD1 matches 7 bases. The CDR3 runs 14 residues. V lost 2 bases to trimming and J lost 7 bases; unmatched junction nucleotides: 2. Germline V gene lookup returns CDR1 SGHTA and CDR2 FQGNSA. CDR3 DNA sequence: TGTGCCAGCAGCTTATCGACAGGGAATTCACCCCTCCACTTT. Protein sequence: CASSLSTGNSPLHF.

The genes are TRBV18 and TRBJ1-4; D unresolved. Trimming took off 2 bases at V and 8 bases at J, with 15 bases between the two ends. The CDR3 length is 15 residues. Germline loops: CDR1 KGHSH, CDR2 LQKENI. The CDR3 DNA reads as TGTGCCAGCTCACCAAACGGAGGGTTAGACGAAAAACTGTTTTTT. Protein product: CASSPNGGLDEKLFF.

The chain carries TRBV10-3 and TRBJ2-6; a weak D match, TRBD1 (6 bases). Trimming took off 4 bases at V and 0 bases at J, with 19 bases between the two ends. CDR1 is ENHRY and CDR2 is SYGVKD in the germline V gene. The CDR3 is 19 amino acids. CDR3 region: CAISGMDRDTSSGANVLTF. CDR3 bases: TGTGCCATCAGTGGGATGGACCGGGACACGAGCTCTGGGGCCAACGTCCTGACTTTC.

This rearrangement joins TRBV18 to TRBJ1-2; D is unclear. Germline V gene lookup returns CDR1 KGHSH and CDR2 LQKENI. The V end was cut by 3 bases, the J end by 7 bases, with 9 bases between. This CDR3 spans 12 amino acids. CDR3 nucleotides: TGTGCCAGCTCACCGGAGGGAGGTGGCTACACCTTC. This sequence encodes CASSPEGGGYTF.

V and J are TRBV3-1 (or the pseudogene TRBV3-2) and TRBJ2-2, with 9 positions matching TRBD2. Germline V gives CDR1 LGHDT, CDR2 YNNKEL (reference sequence). The CDR3 contains 15 residues. J gave up 3 bases and V 4 bases, and 3 bases lay outside the gene matches. For the CDR3, the DNA is TGTGCCAGCAGCCTTAGCGGGAGTGACACCGGGGAGCTGTTTTTT. It codes for CASSLSGSDTGELFF.

Regarding this clone: Other DNA sequences within the sample encode an identical CDR3. The chain uses TRBV9 and TRBJ2-5; D gene uncertain. The CDR3 has 13 amino acids. The germline CDR1 and CDR2 sequences are SGDLS and YYNGEE. The V end lost 1 base, the J end lost 2 bases, and 6 bases lay between the germline ends. CDR3 sequence (DNA): TGTGCCAGCAGCGTATCGGGTCAAGAGACCCAGTACTTC. It yields the protein CASSVSGQETQYF.

The genes are TRBV12-3 or TRBV12-4 and TRBJ1-1; D is perhaps TRBD1 (5 bases). V lost 5 bases to trimming and J lost 5 bases, with 12 bases between them. The CDR3 loop spans 13 amino acids. CDR3 coding DNA: TGTGCCAGCAGTCTGGGGGGGAATACTGAAGCTTTCTTT. It yields the protein CASSLGGNTEAFF.

V and J are TRBV21-1 and TRBJ1-5; the table calls TRBD1, which could not be checked here. TRBV21-1 has pseudogene status. The CDR3 sequence is 13 residues long. The CDR3 nucleotides are TGTGCCAGCGCTCCAGATAGCAATCAGCCCCAGCATTTT. Translated: CASAPDSNQPQHF.